The 20 T cell receptor beta chains listed next were all sequenced from one sample in a study of T cell changes during pregnancy in multiple sclerosis. The assay was immunoSEQ multiplex PCR, and TCRdb's table has in-frame clones only and misses some. Here the sample spans 68,000 or so clones, 92% being singletons. The material sequenced was peripheral blood, taken in the second trimester of pregnancy. The source of these receptors is a female donor in good health, enrolled as a control in a pregnancy study.

The V gene is TRBV5-1, the J gene TRBJ1-3; tentative D call: TRBD1 (6 bases). This CDR3 has 14 residues. Germline values: CDR1 SGHRS, CDR2 YFSETQ. Between the trimmed V and J ends, which lost 7 bases and 3 bases, there was a span of 14 bases. The CDR3 region is CASGGLLDGNTIYF. The DNA for the CDR3 is TGCGCCAGCGGGGGCCTATTAGATGGAAACACCATATATTTT.

V usage is TRBV18 and J usage is TRBJ1-4, with 8 nucleotides matching TRBD1. V lost 5 bases, J lost 5 bases, and 4 bases stayed unmatched. The length of the CDR3 is 14 residues. Germline CDR1 reads KGHSH; CDR2 reads LQKENI. The CDR3 DNA follows: TGTGCCAGCTCAAAAACAGGGGGAAATGAAAAACTGTTTTTT. Protein: CASSKTGGNEKLFF.

V gene TRBV10-3 combines with J gene TRBJ2-2, with D perhaps matching TRBD1 (5 bases). The CDR3 runs 13 residues. Trimming cost V 3 bases and J 7 bases, with 9 bases left between them. Looked up from germline, CDR1 is ENHRY and CDR2 is SYGVKD. The CDR3 reads CAISDRASGELFF. The DNA of the CDR3 is TGTGCCATCAGTGACAGGGCGAGCGGGGAGCTGTTTTTT.

The genes are TRBV9 and TRBJ2-1, with 9 bases identical to TRBD2. CDR1 and CDR2 from the germline V gene are SGDLS and YYNGEE. The CDR3 is 15 amino acids. Trimming cost V 0 bases and J 8 bases; bases outside gene matches: 6. CDR3 protein: CASSVGGRAGDEQFF. For the CDR3, the DNA is TGTGCCAGCAGCGTAGGCGGGAGGGCCGGGGATGAGCAGTTCTTC.

CDR3 loop: CASTMDRDTEAFF. The CDR3 bases are TGTGCCAGCACCATGGACAGGGACACTGAAGCTTTCTTT. The rearrangement links TRBV14 to TRBJ1-1, with 8 nucleotides matching TRBD1. CDR3 length equals 13 residues. Germline assignment: CDR1 SGHDN and CDR2 FVKESK. With 7 bases clipped from V and 3 bases from J, the junction kept 4 bases outside the gene matches. The whole variable domain, filled in from reference TRBV14 and TRBJ1-1, reads EAGVTQFPSHSVIEKGQTVTLRCDPISGHDNLYWYRRVMGKEIKFLLHFVKESKQDESGMPNNRFLAERTGGTYSTLKVQPAELEDSGVYFCASTMDRDTEAFFGQGTRLTVV.

V gene TRBV7-8 combines with J gene TRBJ2-2; the D gene is possibly TRBD2 (6 bases). The CDR3 is 14 residues long. Germline V gene data show CDR1 as SGHVS and CDR2 as FQNEAQ. V gave up 0 bases and J gave up 10 bases, with 12 bases separating them. The CDR3 nucleotides are TGTGCCAGCAGCTTAGCCACATCGGGGGAGGAGCTGTTTTTT. As protein: CASSLATSGEELFF.

This sequence joins TRBV6-4 and TRBJ2-3, with D maybe TRBD1 (5 bases). CDR3 size: 15 residues. The germline CDR1 and CDR2 sequences are MRHNA and SNTAGT. V was pared by 2 bases and J by 0 bases, with 9 bases between. CDR3 region: CASSDGALSTDTQYF. CDR3 bases: TGTGCCAGCAGTGACGGGGCCTTAAGCACAGATACGCAGTATTTT.

The chain uses TRBV6-1 and TRBJ1-2; D gene unclear. Trimming pared 2 bases from V and 4 bases from J, leaving 8 bases between. The CDR3 has 13 amino acids. CDR1 is MNHNS and CDR2 is SASEGT in the germline V gene. The CDR3 spells CASSELNSYGYTF. As DNA, the CDR3 is TGTGCCAGCAGTGAACTGAACAGCTATGGCTACACCTTC.

This chain connects TRBV4-1 to TRBJ2-7, with D unclear. Trimming cost V 0 bases and J 4 bases, with 7 bases left between them. Germline CDR1 MGHRA, CDR2 YSYEKL. This CDR3 comprises 13 residues. Here the CDR3 reads CASSQDLSYEQYF. The DNA of the CDR3 is TGCGCCAGCAGCCAAGATCTATCGTACGAGCAGTACTTC.

In nucleotides, the CDR3 is TGCGCCAGCAGCAAGGGGGGGACTAGCGGAGACAATGAGCAGTTCTTC. The encoded protein is CASSKGGTSGDNEQFF. The chain joins TRBV5-1 to TRBJ2-1, with 11 bases identical to TRBD2. Germline CDR1 reads SGHRS; CDR2 reads YFSETQ. The J segment lost 5 bases and the V segment lost 4 bases, leaving 8 bases of the junction unmatched. The CDR3 runs 16 residues.

V and J are TRBV2 and TRBJ1-2; 7 nucleotides line up with TRBD1. V gave up 7 bases and J gave up 2 bases; unmatched junction bases: 4. CDR3 length: 13 amino acids. Germline CDR1 SNHLY, CDR2 FYNNEI. CDR3 nucleotide sequence: TGTGCCAGCACAAACAGGGGAAACTATGGCTACACCTTC. Its translation: CASTNRGNYGYTF.

The V and J genes are TRBV7-2 and TRBJ2-7; D may be TRBD1 (5 bases). This CDR3 is built from 15 residues. Germline lookup yields CDR1 SGHTA and CDR2 FQGNSA. V shed 5 bases and J shed 0 bases, with 14 bases lying between them. This CDR3 is CASSPQGILSYEQYF. The CDR3 region has the DNA TGTGCCAGCAGCCCCCAGGGAATCCTCTCCTACGAGCAGTACTTC.

J is TRBJ2-7 and V is TRBV29-1; 8 nucleotides agree with TRBD2. V shed 0 bases, J shed 0 bases, and the junction held 4 bases outside the gene matches. This CDR3 is built from 15 residues. CDR1 is SQVTM, CDR2 ANQGSEA, per germline. Here the CDR3 reads CSVEEIAGRSYEQYF. CDR3 in DNA: TGCAGCGTTGAAGAGATAGCGGGACGCTCCTACGAGCAGTACTTC.

The chain uses TRBV23-1 and TRBJ2-5, with 12 bases matching TRBD1. TRBV23-1 is an ORF; its function is uncertain. The CDR3 length is 18 residues. Trimming removed 0 bases from V and 3 bases from J; junction bases left unmatched: 8. The CDR3 loop is CASSQSGGTGGVEETQYF. CDR3 nucleotides: TGCGCCAGCAGTCAATCGGGTGGGACAGGGGGCGTGGAAGAGACCCAGTACTTC.

The J gene is TRBJ2-5, the V gene TRBV9, with a possible D match to TRBD2 (5 bases). V gave up 0 bases and J gave up 3 bases, with 12 bases separating them. The CDR3 spans 15 residues. Per germline, CDR1 SGDLS and CDR2 YYNGEE. The chain's CDR3 is CASSVAGAAKETQYF. The CDR3 coding sequence is TGTGCCAGCAGCGTAGCTGGAGCGGCCAAAGAGACCCAGTACTTC.

This sequence joins TRBV6-1 and TRBJ1-1, with a tentative D call TRBD1 (5 bases). From germline, CDR1 is MNHNS and CDR2 SASEGT. Trimming shortened V by 0 bases and J by 8 bases, and 16 bases separated the two germline ends. This CDR3 comprises 15 residues. This chain's CDR3 is CASSEAGRVKLEAFF. CDR3 bases: TGTGCCAGCAGTGAAGCGGGCAGGGTCAAATTAGAAGCTTTCTTT.

This chain connects TRBV6-6 to TRBJ1-3; 11 bases line up with TRBD1. This CDR3 region has 16 residues. Trimming at V came to 3 bases and at J to 3 bases, leaving 4 bases not matched to a gene. Germline loops: CDR1 MNHNY, CDR2 SVGAGI (reference sequence). The CDR3 reads CASSYSDRGHGNTIYF. The CDR3 DNA reads TGTGCCAGCAGTTATTCGGACAGGGGGCATGGAAACACCATATATTTT.

In DNA form, the CDR3 reads TGTGCCAGCAGCTTAGGCCTAGCGGGCAGGAACGAGCAGTACTTC. Protein sequence: CASSLGLAGRNEQYF. V gene TRBV7-8 combines with J gene TRBJ2-7, with TRBD2 matching 8 bases. The CDR3 totals 15 residues. CDR1 and CDR2 (germline): SGHVS, FQNEAQ. The V segment lost 1 base and the J segment 5 bases; nucleotides outside the gene matches: 7. The whole variable domain, filled in from reference TRBV7-8 and TRBJ2-7, reads GAGVSQSPRYKVAKRGQDVALRCDPISGHVSLFWYQQALGQGPEFLTYFQNEAQLDKSGLPSDRFFAERPEGSVSTLKIQRTQQEDSAVYLCASSLGLAGRNEQYFGPGTRLTVT.

V and J are TRBV11-2 and TRBJ2-7, with a weak D call TRBD1 (5 bases). The CDR3 totals 12 residues. The ends were cut back, 3 bases at V and 3 bases at J, with 6 bases in the middle. Germline V CDR1 and CDR2: SGHAT, FQNNGV. The CDR3 DNA reads as TGTGCCAGCAGCTTGGGGCGCTACGAGCAGTACTTC. This encodes CASSLGRYEQYF.

This sequence joins TRBV4-2 and TRBJ1-5, with D maybe TRBD1 (5 bases). The germline V gene encodes CDR1 LGHNA and CDR2 YNFKEQ. The CDR3 sequence is 15 residues long. The V end lost 0 bases, the J end lost 4 bases, and 10 bases lay between the germline ends. The CDR3 is CASSQDGQGNQPQHF. In nucleotides, the CDR3 is TGTGCCAGCAGCCAAGACGGGCAGGGTAATCAGCCCCAGCATTTT.